What follows are 32 T cell receptor beta chains derived from one specimen sequenced in a study of cytotoxic CD8 clonotypes in ibrutinib-treated CLL. Method: immunoSEQ multiplex PCR; TCRdb's copy keeps in-frame clones and lacks some. Here the sample spans tens of thousands of clones, approximately 54% being singletons. The sample consisted of PBMCs, taken before ibrutinib treatment. Receptor source: a human donor with chronic lymphocytic leukemia.

V usage is TRBV7-3 and J usage is TRBJ2-7; D could derive from TRBD1 or TRBD2 (5 bases each). This CDR3 is built from 15 residues. V shed 5 bases and J shed 7 bases, with 21 bases lying between them. CDR1 SGHTA and CDR2 FQGTGA come from the germline V gene. CDR3 residues: CASSPPGPRFDEQYF. In DNA, the CDR3 is TGTGCCAGCAGCCCACCGGGACCCAGGTTTGATGAGCAGTACTTC.

By share, this clone ranks as medium-sized (0.01 to 0.1%). The V call is TRBV6-5, the J call TRBJ2-7, with 10 bases matching TRBD1. From germline, CDR1 is MNHEY and CDR2 SVGAGI. The CDR3 sequence is 15 residues long. The junction had 4 bases not matched to a gene; V was cut back by 0 bases and J by 5 bases. The CDR3 here is CASSYSGTGVDEQYF. The CDR3, as DNA: TGTGCCAGCAGTTACTCGGGGACAGGGGTTGACGAGCAGTACTTC.

The chain has TRBV13 and TRBJ1-2, with TRBD1 identical over 7 bases. The CDR3 spans 15 residues. V was clipped by 6 bases and J by 4 bases; unmatched bases: 11. CDR1 PRHDT and CDR2 FYEKMQ come from the germline V gene (reference sequence). The DNA of the CDR3 is TGTGCCAGCAGAATCTACGGACAGGCATTCTATGGCTACACCTTC. Residues: CASRIYGQAFYGYTF.

The chain has TRBV10-3 and TRBJ2-1, with D possibly matching TRBD2 (5 bases). The CDR3 is made up of 13 amino acids. V lost 3 bases to trimming and J lost 4 bases, with 7 bases between them. Germline CDR1 and CDR2: ENHRY and SYGVKD. The CDR3 reads CAISDTSYNEQFF. Written as DNA, the CDR3 is TGTGCCATCAGTGATACTAGTTACAATGAGCAGTTCTTC.

The chain joins TRBV5-6 to TRBJ2-3; D is uncertain. Trimming took 0 bases from V and 6 from J, leaving 2 bases between them. The germline gives CDR1 SGHDT, CDR2 YYEEEE. The CDR3 loop spans 11 amino acids. CDR3 residues: CASSLVDTQYF. The CDR3 DNA reads TGTGCCAGCAGCTTGGTGGATACGCAGTATTTT. Looking up the rest from reference TRBV5-6 and TRBJ2-3 gives the full variable domain: DAGVTQSPTHLIKTRGQQVTLRCSPKSGHDTVSWYQQALGQGPQFIFQYYEEEERQRGNFPDRFSGHQFPNYSSELNVNALLLGDSALYLCASSLVDTQYFGPGTRLTVL.

V usage is TRBV7-8 and J usage is TRBJ2-2, with TRBD2 identical over 8 bases. From germline, CDR1 is SGHVS and CDR2 FQNEAQ. The trim removed 1 base at V and 3 bases at J, leaving 4 bases unmatched. The CDR3 totals 16 residues. CDR3 nucleotide sequence: TGTGCCAGCAGCTTAGTGGCGGGGGGTGACACCGGGGAGCTGTTTTTT. As protein: CASSLVAGGDTGELFF.

This sequence joins TRBV27 and TRBJ2-7; 7 bases map to TRBD2. Germline lookup yields CDR1 MNHEY and CDR2 SMNVEV (reference sequence). V dropped 5 bases and J dropped 7; count of bases not matched to a gene: 5. CDR3 length: 12 residues. The CDR3 coding sequence is TGTGCCAGCAGTCCGGGGGGAGAGGAGCAGTACTTC. Translation: CASSPGGEEQYF.

This sequence joins TRBV13 and TRBJ2-1; no clear D. V was trimmed by 2 bases and J by 6 bases, leaving 8 bases between them. The CDR3 has 13 amino acids. Germline CDR1 and CDR2: PRHDT and FYEKMQ (reference sequence). DNA for the CDR3: TGTGCCAGCAGCTTATTTGCCCCCAATGAGCAGTTCTTC. The encoded protein is CASSLFAPNEQFF.

The chain has TRBV7-2 and TRBJ2-4; 7 nucleotides agree with TRBD2. The germline V gene has CDR1 SGHTA and CDR2 FQGNSA. With V trimmed by 11 bases and J by 6 bases, 16 bases remained unmatched. The CDR3 has 15 residues. CDR3 residues: CASQNRAGPGNIQYF. DNA of the CDR3: TGTGCCTCCCAAAACCGAGCGGGACCGGGAAACATTCAGTACTTC.

The V gene is TRBV7-2, the J gene TRBJ2-7, with TRBD2 matching 9 bases. Trimming at V came to 4 bases and at J to 4 bases, leaving 17 bases not matched to a gene. The CDR3 covers 18 residues. Germline V gene lookup returns CDR1 SGHTA and CDR2 FQGNSA. CDR3 amino acids: CASSWRPSGATGAYEQYF. The CDR3 DNA reads TGTGCCAGCAGCTGGCGCCCTAGCGGGGCGACGGGAGCTTACGAGCAGTACTTC.

This clone has only a few counts. J is TRBJ2-5 and V is TRBV7-9; 7 nucleotides agree with TRBD1. This CDR3 region has 15 residues. V lost 5 bases to trimming and J lost 3 bases; unmatched junction nucleotides: 9. Germline CDR1 is SEHNR and CDR2 is FQNEAQ (reference sequence). The CDR3 DNA sequence: TGTGCCAGCAGCCGGACAGGCGTTCAAAAAGAGACCCAGTACTTC. It yields the protein CASSRTGVQKETQYF.

This clone has a handful of counts. J is TRBJ2-5 and V is TRBV7-2; 9 bases are a match to TRBD2. The CDR3 runs to 15 residues. The germline gives CDR1 SGHTA, CDR2 FQGNSA. Trimming at V came to 0 bases and at J to 5 bases, leaving 4 bases not matched to a gene. In nucleotides, the CDR3 is TGTGCCAGCAGCTTAGCTAGCGGGAGCGCGGAGACCCAGTACTTC. Translated, it gives CASSLASGSAETQYF.

The chain uses TRBV14 and TRBJ2-3, with 9 bases that match TRBD2. The V gene's germline CDR1 is SGHDN and CDR2 FVKESK. V shed 5 bases, J shed 2 bases, and the junction held 11 bases outside the gene matches. The CDR3 covers 17 residues. The CDR3 region has the DNA TGTGCCAGCAGCAAATGGGCTAGCGGGGCGACCACAGATACGCAGTATTTT. This encodes CASSKWASGATTDTQYF.

The chain employs TRBV7-9 and TRBJ2-3; 8 nucleotides agree with TRBD2. Germline V gene data show CDR1 as SEHNR and CDR2 as FQNEAQ (reference sequence). The CDR3 has 18 amino acids. V dropped 2 bases and J dropped 2; count of bases not matched to a gene: 12. The CDR3 DNA reads TGTGCCAGCAGCTTAAGGAGCGGGAGCGCGGGCGCCACAGATACGCAGTATTTT. Translating it yields CASSLRSGSAGATDTQYF. The whole variable domain, filled in from reference TRBV7-9 and TRBJ2-3, reads DTGVSQNPRHKITKRGQNVTFRCDPISEHNRLYWYRQTLGQGPEFLTYFQNEAQLEKSRLLSDRFSAERPKGSFSTLEIQRTEQGDSAMYLCASSLRSGSAGATDTQYFGPGTRLTVL.

The chain joins TRBV5-1 to TRBJ1-3; D might be TRBD1 (5 bases). Trimming left V 0 bases short and J 6 bases short, with 13 bases between. Germline CDR1 is SGHRS and CDR2 is YFSETQ. The CDR3 sequence is 15 residues long. The CDR3 nucleotides read TGCGCCAGCAGCTTGGTCGGGGGAAGAGTAAACACCATATATTTT. Encoded protein: CASSLVGGRVNTIYF.

This clone was counted only a few times. V and J are TRBV29-1 and TRBJ2-7; maybe TRBD2 (5 bases). The V end was cut by 4 bases, the J end by 7 bases, with 17 bases between. The CDR3 runs to 13 residues. The germline V gene has CDR1 SQVTM and CDR2 ANQGSEA. CDR3 sequence reads: CSVADGIVVEQYF. For the CDR3, the DNA is TGCAGCGTTGCCGACGGGATCGTGGTTGAGCAGTACTTC.

The chain links TRBV7-9 to TRBJ1-1; 8 bases align to TRBD1. The CDR3 totals 18 residues. CDR1 and CDR2 (germline): SEHNR, FQNEAQ (reference sequence). V shed 5 bases, J shed 3 bases, and the junction held 17 bases outside the gene matches. DNA for the CDR3: TGTGCCAGCAGCGGCCAGACAGGGGATAGGAGAAGGGACACTGAAGCTTTCTTT. Translated: CASSGQTGDRRRDTEAFF.

The chain combines TRBV21-1 with TRBJ1-2. TRBV21-1 is assigned pseudogene status. There are 13 residues in the CDR3. DNA for the CDR3: TGTGCCAGCAGCCCGGGGTGGAACTATGGCTACACCTTC. Translation: CASSPGWNYGYTF.

The V call is TRBV6-1, the J call TRBJ2-1, with D perhaps matching TRBD2 (5 bases). In germline, CDR1 is MNHNS, CDR2 SASEGT. This CDR3 comprises 13 residues. The ends were cut back, 6 bases at V and 2 bases at J, with 8 bases in the middle. CDR3 bases: TGTGCCAGCAGCGGGGTCACCTACAATGAGCAGTTCTTC. This encodes CASSGVTYNEQFF.

This clone was counted only a few times. This rearrangement joins TRBV7-9 to TRBJ1-6, with a tentative D call TRBD1 (5 bases). The CDR3 sequence is 14 residues long. V lost 1 base, J lost 8 bases, and 9 bases lay in between. In germline, CDR1 is SEHNR, CDR2 FQNEAQ (reference sequence). The CDR3 sequence: CASSLVGVHSPLHF. The CDR3 nucleotides read TGTGCCAGCAGCTTAGTAGGGGTTCATTCACCCCTCCACTTT.

In this sample, this clone is medium-sized. The CDR3 here is CASSDPADHYGYTF. In DNA, the CDR3 is TGTGCCAGCAGTGACCCCGCGGACCACTATGGCTACACCTTC. The chain employs TRBV25-1 and TRBJ1-2; D not certain. The V gene lost 3 bases and the J gene lost 3 bases, with 11 bases spanning the gap. The CDR3 loop spans 14 amino acids. CDR1 and CDR2 from the germline V gene are MGHDK and SYGVNS.

The CDR3 loop reads CASTGSTEAFF. CDR3 DNA: TGTGCCAGCACCGGTTCCACTGAAGCTTTCTTT. The V gene is TRBV28, the J gene TRBJ1-1; D gene ambiguous. Germline CDR1 and CDR2: MDHEN and SYDVKM. The V end lost 7 bases, the J end lost 4 bases, and 7 bases lay between the germline ends. CDR3 size: 11 residues.

The chain links TRBV10-2 to TRBJ1-2; TRBD1 agrees at 9 bases. CDR3 length equals 15 residues. Germline CDR1 is WSHSY and CDR2 is SAAADI. Trimming removed 7 bases from V and 3 bases from J; junction bases left unmatched: 9. The CDR3 coding sequence is TGCGCCAGCACCCCGGACAGGGGAAGAGACTATGGCTACACCTTC. Residues: CASTPDRGRDYGYTF.

J is TRBJ2-7 and V is TRBV28, with 7 bases matching TRBD1. The CDR3 runs 21 residues. Germline V gene lookup returns CDR1 MDHEN and CDR2 SYDVKM. V shed 3 bases and J 0 bases; nucleotides not matched to a gene: 23. For the CDR3, the DNA is TGTGCCAGCAGTTTGCCGCTCGACAGGGTAGCGTCCTTTTACTACTCCTACGAGCAGTACTTC. This codes for CASSLPLDRVASFYYSYEQYF.

Here the CDR3 reads CASSYYGGFEAFF. DNA for the CDR3: TGTGCCAGCAGTTACTACGGGGGCTTCGAAGCTTTCTTT. V is TRBV6-5 and J is TRBJ1-1; a weak D match, TRBD1 (6 bases). Germline V lookup: CDR1 MNHEY, CDR2 SVGAGI. This CDR3 is 13 amino acids long. Trimming removed 1 base at V and 8 bases at J, with 11 bases between.

The V call is TRBV5-1, the J call TRBJ2-1, with a weak D call TRBD1 (5 bases). Between the trimmed V and J ends, which lost 1 base and 4 bases, there was a span of 12 bases. The CDR3 consists of 15 residues. Germline CDR1 SGHRS, CDR2 YFSETQ. In DNA, the CDR3 is TGCGCCAGCAGCTTGCAGGGCAACGTTTACAATGAGCAGTTCTTC. Its translation: CASSLQGNVYNEQFF.

V usage is TRBV10-3 and J usage is TRBJ2-7, with D possibly being TRBD1 (6 bases). Germline assignment: CDR1 ENHRY and CDR2 SYGVKD. The CDR3 runs to 14 residues. Trimming took off 3 bases at V and 7 bases at J, with 16 bases between the two ends. CDR3 residues: CAISDEQGIVEQYF. The CDR3 nucleotides are TGTGCCATCAGTGATGAACAGGGCATCGTTGAGCAGTACTTC.

The V call is TRBV28, the J call TRBJ2-7; 8 bases map to TRBD1. The V gene's germline CDR1 is MDHEN and CDR2 SYDVKM. Trimming took 6 bases from V and 5 from J; bases not matched to a gene: 6. The CDR3 is 13 residues long. The CDR3 coding sequence is TGTGCCAGCAGGGAGACAGGGGCCCACGAGCAGTACTTC. It yields the protein CASRETGAHEQYF.

V and J are TRBV9 and TRBJ2-2; no clear D. The CDR3 extends over 16 amino acids. Deletions cut 6 bases from V and 2 bases from J, with 17 bases between. Germline V lookup: CDR1 SGDLS, CDR2 YYNGEE. CDR3 residues: CASTPGGATNTGELFF. As DNA, the CDR3 is TGTGCCAGCACCCCGGGCGGAGCGACCAACACCGGGGAGCTGTTTTTT.

Here the CDR3 DNA reads TGTGCCAGCAGTAGGTTGGAGACCCAGTACTTC. Amino acid sequence: CASSRLETQYF. The V and J genes are TRBV28 and TRBJ2-5; D uncertain. The germline V gene has CDR1 MDHEN and CDR2 SYDVKM. The V end was cut by 5 bases, the J end by 5 bases, with 6 bases between. This CDR3 contains 11 residues.

This clone was recorded once. The gene calls are TRBV5-1 and TRBJ2-3, with 10 positions matching TRBD1. The CDR3 runs to 14 residues. Losses at the gene ends were 0 bases for V and 10 bases for J; bases not matched to a gene: 5. Germline CDR1 reads SGHRS; CDR2 reads YFSETQ. DNA for the CDR3: TGCGCCAGCAGCTTGGCGAGGACAGGGGGTCCGCAGTATTTT. Protein: CASSLARTGGPQYF.

The V and J genes are TRBV28 and TRBJ2-5, with a weak D call TRBD2 (5 bases). The CDR3 is made up of 15 amino acids. The germline CDR1 and CDR2 sequences are MDHEN and SYDVKM. Trimming removed 3 bases at V and 1 base at J, with 12 bases between. The chain's CDR3 is CASSFLWTVQETQYF. Here the CDR3 DNA reads TGTGCCAGCAGTTTCCTATGGACTGTCCAAGAGACCCAGTACTTC.